These 16 T cell receptor beta chains were sequenced from one sample in a study of blood T cells in healthy people across ages. With a J-beta primer mix and a sample-barcoded 5' primer, a second PCR ran about 7 to 12 cycles. Using its own MiXCR run on the 5' RACE reads, TCRdb lists one record per CDR3 protein. Among about 1.4 million distinct CDR3 sequences listed, 45% to 70% were seen once. The source material was blood. The receptor source for this set is a man aged 18 to 30 in good health.

This clonotype occurred a few times. This chain connects TRBV20-1 to TRBJ1-2; perhaps TRBD1 as D (5 bases). The CDR3 loop spans 12 amino acids. V gave up 6 bases and J gave up 0 bases, with 8 bases separating them. Germline V gene sequence: CDR1 DFQATT, CDR2 SNEGSKA (reference sequence). The CDR3 region has the DNA TGCAGTGCAGGGACCACTAACTATGGCTACACCTTC. Translation: CSAGTTNYGYTF.

The rearrangement uses TRBV13 and TRBJ1-2; 7 bases fit TRBD1. J was trimmed by 3 bases and V by 4 bases; bases with no gene match: 14. Germline values: CDR1 PRHDT, CDR2 FYEKMQ (reference sequence). The CDR3 loop spans 17 amino acids. CDR3 nucleotides: TGTGCCAGCAGCTCCCCGGGACAGCAACTCCCAGACTATGGCTACACCTTC. Protein: CASSSPGQQLPDYGYTF.

This chain links TRBV4-1 with TRBJ2-6, with D possibly matching TRBD1 (5 bases). Germline-derived CDR1 and CDR2 are MGHRA and YSYEKL. Between the trimmed V and J ends, which lost 3 bases and 0 bases, there was a span of 9 bases. The CDR3 covers 16 residues. Here the CDR3 DNA reads TGCGCCAGCAGCCAGCAGGGTAGCTCTGGGGCCAACGTCCTGACTTTC. Residues: CASSQQGSSGANVLTF.

The table lists this clonotype with a count of one. J is TRBJ2-2 and V is TRBV11-2, with 14 bases matching TRBD2. CDR1 SGHAT and CDR2 FQNNGV come from the germline V gene. J gave up 0 bases and V 5 bases, and 8 bases lay outside the gene matches. The CDR3 totals 19 residues. In nucleotides, the CDR3 is TGTGCCAGCAGCCCGGGACTAGCGGGAGCATTCGCGAACACCGGGGAGCTGTTTTTT. It is translated as CASSPGLAGAFANTGELFF.

This rearrangement joins TRBV1 to TRBJ1-5. TRBV1 is flagged as a pseudogene. This CDR3 spans 11 amino acids. CDR3 residues: CTSRPNQPQHF. The CDR3 DNA reads TGCACCAGCAGACCAAATCAGCCCCAGCATTTT.

This clonotype has at least ten counts. This rearrangement joins TRBV27 to TRBJ1-5; D perhaps matches TRBD1 (6 bases). Trimming shortened V by 8 bases and J by 1 base, and 12 bases separated the two germline ends. Germline assignment: CDR1 MNHEY and CDR2 SMNVEV (reference sequence). This CDR3 has 14 amino acids. The CDR3 DNA follows: TGTGCCAGCTCCCGGGGGCCAAGCAATCAGCCCCAGCATTTT. It encodes CASSRGPSNQPQHF.

This chain uses TRBV24-1 with TRBJ2-2; perhaps TRBD1 as D (5 bases). CDR1 is KGHDR, CDR2 SFDVKD, per germline. The CDR3 sequence is 15 residues long. V lost 3 bases, J lost 3 bases, and 10 bases lay in between. CDR3 residues: CATSDQGVDTGELFF. The CDR3 DNA sequence: TGTGCCACCAGTGATCAAGGGGTGGACACCGGGGAGCTGTTTTTT.

This clonotype turned up a few times. This sequence joins TRBV3-1 and TRBJ2-3; D possibly corresponds to TRBD2 (5 bases). The CDR3 loop spans 17 amino acids. Trimming left V 4 bases short and J 0 bases short, with 17 bases between. Germline V gene sequence: CDR1 LGHDT, CDR2 YNNKEL (reference sequence). The DNA for the CDR3 is TGTGCCAGCAGCCTTTTCAACCTAGCCGCTAGCACAGATACGCAGTATTTT. Amino acids: CASSLFNLAASTDTQYF.

This clonotype has more than one count but fewer than ten. V and J are TRBV27 and TRBJ2-3; D gene uncertain. CDR1 is MNHEY, CDR2 SMNVEV, per germline (reference sequence). V lost 5 bases and J lost 7, with 13 bases in between. The CDR3 spans 13 residues. The CDR3 reads CASSLGIANTQYF. In DNA, the CDR3 is TGTGCCAGCAGTCTGGGGATCGCAAATACGCAGTATTTT.

V and J are TRBV11-3 and TRBJ2-1; 8 bases line up with TRBD2. CDR1 and CDR2 (germline): SGHNT, YENEEA. V lost 0 bases, J lost 9 bases, and 13 bases stayed unmatched. This CDR3 has 17 amino acids. The CDR3 DNA sequence: TGTGCCAGCAGCTTAGACGGGAGGGGGGGCTATAGAGTTGAGCAGTTCTTC. Translated: CASSLDGRGGYRVEQFF.

The rearrangement joins TRBV11-2 to TRBJ2-1; TRBD1 matches 9 bases. Trimming cost V 0 bases and J 9 bases; bases outside gene matches: 9. Germline-derived CDR1 and CDR2 are SGHAT and FQNNGV. The CDR3 length is 16 residues. CDR3 nucleotide sequence: TGTGCCAGCAGCTTAGAATTCGCCGGGACAGGGCCTGAGCAGTTCTTC. It encodes CASSLEFAGTGPEQFF.

CDR3 region: CASSLESRGGLGELFF. CDR3 bases: TGTGCCAGCAGCTTAGAAAGTCGGGGGGGACTCGGGGAGCTGTTTTTT. The chain couples TRBV7-2 to TRBJ2-2, with 8 bases lining up with TRBD2. The CDR3 contains 16 residues. V was clipped by 1 base and J by 7 bases; unmatched bases: 8. Germline V gene sequence: CDR1 SGHTA, CDR2 FQGNSA.

This clonotype was seen only once. V gene TRBV21-1 combines with J gene TRBJ2-7; the table calls TRBD2, which could not be checked here. TRBV21-1 is a known pseudogene. This CDR3 has 14 amino acids. CDR3 coding DNA: TGTGCCAGCCGGGGGGGACTAGCAATGTACGAGCAGTACTTC. Translation gives CASRGGLAMYEQYF.

The V and J genes are TRBV5-1 and TRBJ2-7; 8 nucleotides align to TRBD1. The CDR3 is 16 residues long. The germline V gene has CDR1 SGHRS and CDR2 YFSETQ. V shed 6 bases, J shed 0 bases, and the junction held 11 bases outside the gene matches. CDR3 loop: CASNPGGGPSSYEQYF. CDR3 in DNA: TGCGCCAGCAACCCAGGGGGCGGGCCAAGCTCCTACGAGCAGTACTTC.

The chain links TRBV27 to TRBJ2-1, with 9 bases identical to TRBD2. In germline, CDR1 is MNHEY, CDR2 SMNVEV (reference sequence). The CDR3 extends over 15 amino acids. J was trimmed by 8 bases and V by 3 bases; bases with no gene match: 8. CDR3 in DNA: TGTGCCAGCAGTTTTTGGCGGGAGGGCTTCGATGAGCAGTTCTTC. The encoded protein is CASSFWREGFDEQFF.

The rearrangement links TRBV5-1 to TRBJ2-1, with 12 nucleotides matching TRBD1. V lost 5 bases, J lost 7 bases, and 10 bases stayed unmatched. The CDR3 is 16 residues long. Germline V CDR1 and CDR2: SGHRS, YFSETQ. This chain's CDR3 is CASSSKGQGAGNEQFF. CDR3 DNA: TGCGCCAGCAGTTCCAAGGGACAGGGGGCGGGTAATGAGCAGTTCTTC.